This TCR beta chain originates from a study of blood T cell repertoires in COVID-19. Overall study: Whether acute or convalescent, the COVID-19 samples came from the United States, Italy and Spain.

Produced via immunoSEQ multiplex PCR; TCRdb's table is partial and in-frame only. The table lists around 85,000 clones, around 89% of them singletons, with 0.9% to 1.5% in the top ten. The study assigned cohorts using participant-reported clinical history. The V end was cut by 2 bases, the J end by 1 base, with 13 bases between. This CDR3 spans 16 amino acids. The germline gives CDR1 SGHTA, CDR2 FQGNSA. The J gene is TRBJ2-3, the V gene TRBV7-2, with a possible D match to TRBD2 (5 bases). The sequence derives from a woman aged 50 to 60 with acute COVID-19. Sequenced: PBMCs or T cells enriched from blood (not recorded which). CDR3 region: CASSLSAERGTDTQYF. For the CDR3, the DNA is TGTGCCAGCAGCTTATCGGCGGAGAGGGGCACAGATACGCAGTATTTT.